This TCR beta chain is drawn from a study of OX40 agonist ivuxolimab in advanced cancers. Trimming took 3 bases from V and 8 from J, leaving 15 bases between them. The CDR3 has 14 amino acids. Germline CDR1 is SGDLS and CDR2 is YYNGEE. The data were produced by immunoSEQ multiplex PCR, yet TCRdb's version contains in-frame clones alone and is incomplete. In the table there are under 25,000 clones, roughly four fifths of which are singletons. This sequence joins TRBV9 and TRBJ2-1; D may be TRBD1 (6 bases). The specimen was CD4+ or CD8+ T cells sorted from blood, collected in a trial of the OX40 agonist ivuxolimab. This clonotype originated in an adult with an advanced solid tumor such as melanoma, head and neck, liver or kidney cancer. The CDR3 bases are TGTGCCAGCAGCGCGGATGGGGGCAGCTATGAGCAGTTCTTC. Translation gives CASSADGGSYEQFF.